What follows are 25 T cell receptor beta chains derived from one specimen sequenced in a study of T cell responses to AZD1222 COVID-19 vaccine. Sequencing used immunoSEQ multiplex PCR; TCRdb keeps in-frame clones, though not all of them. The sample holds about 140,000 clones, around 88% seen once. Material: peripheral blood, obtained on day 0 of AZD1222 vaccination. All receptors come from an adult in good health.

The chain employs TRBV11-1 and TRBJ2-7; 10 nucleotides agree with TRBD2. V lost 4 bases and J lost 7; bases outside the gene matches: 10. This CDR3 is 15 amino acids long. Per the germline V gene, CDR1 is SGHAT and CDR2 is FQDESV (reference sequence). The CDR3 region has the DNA TGTGCCAGCAGCTCCACTAGCGGGACCTCCGGGGAGCAGTACTTC. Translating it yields CASSSTSGTSGEQYF.

The CDR3 nucleotides read TGTGCCAGCAGTTACCGGACAGGGCAGAACTATGGCTACACCTTC. Its translation: CASSYRTGQNYGYTF. This chain connects TRBV6-2 or TRBV6-3 to TRBJ1-2; 8 positions match TRBD1. J was trimmed by 2 bases and V by 2 bases; bases with no gene match: 4. The CDR3 sequence is 15 residues long. Per the germline V gene, CDR1 is MNHEY and CDR2 is SVGEGT.

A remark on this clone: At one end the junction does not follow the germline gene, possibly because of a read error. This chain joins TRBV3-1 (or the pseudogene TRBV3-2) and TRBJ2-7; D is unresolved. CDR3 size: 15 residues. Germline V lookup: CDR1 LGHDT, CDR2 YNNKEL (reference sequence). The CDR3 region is CASSQDLSRKYGQYF. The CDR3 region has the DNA TGTGCCAGCAGCCAAGATTTAAGTCGGAAATACGGGCAGTACTTC.

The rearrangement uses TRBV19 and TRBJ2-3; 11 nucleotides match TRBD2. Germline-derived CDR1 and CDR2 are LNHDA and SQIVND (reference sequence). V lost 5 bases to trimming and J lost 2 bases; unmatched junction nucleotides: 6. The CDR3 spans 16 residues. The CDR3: CASSRRLAGTTDTQYF. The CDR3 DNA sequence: TGTGCCAGTAGTCGTCGACTAGCGGGGACCACAGATACGCAGTATTTT.

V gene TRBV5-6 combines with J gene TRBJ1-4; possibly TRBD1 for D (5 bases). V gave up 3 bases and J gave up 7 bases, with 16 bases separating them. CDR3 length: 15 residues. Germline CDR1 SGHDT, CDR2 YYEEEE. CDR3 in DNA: TGTGCCAGCAGCTCGAAGGGGAAGATTGGTGAAAAACTGTTTTTT. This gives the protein CASSSKGKIGEKLFF.

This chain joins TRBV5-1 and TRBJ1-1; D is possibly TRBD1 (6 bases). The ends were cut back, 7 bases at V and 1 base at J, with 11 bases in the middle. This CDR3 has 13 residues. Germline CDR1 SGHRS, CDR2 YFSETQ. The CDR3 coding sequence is TGCGCCAGCCGGACAGAACAGAACACTGAAGCTTTCTTT. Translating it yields CASRTEQNTEAFF.

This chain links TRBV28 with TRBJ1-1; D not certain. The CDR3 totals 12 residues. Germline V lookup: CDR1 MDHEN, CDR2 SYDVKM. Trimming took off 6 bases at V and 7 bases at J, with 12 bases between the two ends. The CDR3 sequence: CASSPWADEAFF. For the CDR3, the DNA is TGTGCCAGCAGCCCTTGGGCCGATGAAGCTTTCTTT.

CDR3 coding DNA: TGTGCCAGCAGGAGTGCAGGAATGGATAATTCACCCCTCCACTTT. This codes for CASRSAGMDNSPLHF. The rearrangement uses TRBV19 and TRBJ1-6; no firm D call. The CDR3 extends over 15 amino acids. CDR1 is LNHDA, CDR2 SQIVND, per germline (reference sequence). Trimming removed 9 bases from V and 5 bases from J, with 17 bases in between.

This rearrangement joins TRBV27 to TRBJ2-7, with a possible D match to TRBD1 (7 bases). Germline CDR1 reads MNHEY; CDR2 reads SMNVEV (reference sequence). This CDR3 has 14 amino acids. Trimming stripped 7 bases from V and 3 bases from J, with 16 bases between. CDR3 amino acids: CASKFGRGVYEQYF. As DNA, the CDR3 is TGTGCCAGCAAGTTTGGCAGGGGGGTCTACGAGCAGTACTTC.

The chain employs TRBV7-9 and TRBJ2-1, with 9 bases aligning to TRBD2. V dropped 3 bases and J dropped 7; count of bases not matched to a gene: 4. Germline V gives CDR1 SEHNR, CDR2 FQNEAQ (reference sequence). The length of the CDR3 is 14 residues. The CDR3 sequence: CASSFSGRSNEQFF. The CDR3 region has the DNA TGTGCCAGCAGCTTTAGCGGGAGATCTAATGAGCAGTTCTTC.

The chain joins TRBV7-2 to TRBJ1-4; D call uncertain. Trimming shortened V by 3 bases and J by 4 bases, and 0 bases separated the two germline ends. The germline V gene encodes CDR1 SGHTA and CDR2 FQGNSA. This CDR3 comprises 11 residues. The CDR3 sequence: CASSFNEKLFF. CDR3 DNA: TGTGCCAGCAGCTTTAATGAAAAACTGTTTTTT.

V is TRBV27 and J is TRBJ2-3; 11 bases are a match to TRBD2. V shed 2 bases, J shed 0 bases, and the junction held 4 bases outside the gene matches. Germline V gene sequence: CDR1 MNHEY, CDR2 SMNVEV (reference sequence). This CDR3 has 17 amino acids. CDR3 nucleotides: TGTGCCAGCAGTTTACTAGCGGGAGGTCTAAGCACAGATACGCAGTATTTT. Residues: CASSLLAGGLSTDTQYF.

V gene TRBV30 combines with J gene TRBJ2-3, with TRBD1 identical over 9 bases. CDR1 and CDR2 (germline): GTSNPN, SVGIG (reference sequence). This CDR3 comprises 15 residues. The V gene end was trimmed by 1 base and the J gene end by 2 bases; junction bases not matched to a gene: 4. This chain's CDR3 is CAWSGGQGYTDTQYF. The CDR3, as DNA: TGTGCCTGGAGTGGTGGACAGGGGTACACAGATACGCAGTATTTT.

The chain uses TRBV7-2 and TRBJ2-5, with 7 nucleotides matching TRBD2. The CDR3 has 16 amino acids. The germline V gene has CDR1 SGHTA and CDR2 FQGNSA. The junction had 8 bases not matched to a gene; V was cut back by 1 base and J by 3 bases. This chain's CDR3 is CASSLGGRGGEETQYF. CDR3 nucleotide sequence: TGTGCCAGCAGCTTAGGCGGGAGAGGAGGCGAAGAGACCCAGTACTTC. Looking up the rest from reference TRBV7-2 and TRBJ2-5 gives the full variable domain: GAGVSQSPSNKVTEKGKDVELRCDPISGHTALYWYRQSLGQGLEFLIYFQGNSAPDKSGLPSDRFSAERTGGSVSTLTIQRTQQEDSAVYLCASSLGGRGGEETQYFGPGTRLLVL.

The chain's CDR3 is CASGGTGVYEQYF. CDR3 in DNA: TGTGCCAGCGGAGGGACAGGCGTCTACGAGCAGTACTTC. V and J are TRBV6-5 and TRBJ2-7; 8 positions agree with TRBD1. Trimming at V came to 8 bases and at J to 3 bases, leaving 6 bases not matched to a gene. The CDR3 contains 13 residues. Germline CDR1 is MNHEY and CDR2 is SVGAGI.

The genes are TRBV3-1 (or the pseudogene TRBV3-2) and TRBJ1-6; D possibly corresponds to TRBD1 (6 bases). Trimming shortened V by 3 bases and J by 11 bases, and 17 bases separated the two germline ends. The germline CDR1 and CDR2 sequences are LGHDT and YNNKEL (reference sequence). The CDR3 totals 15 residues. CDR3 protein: CASSQGGNSGTPLHF. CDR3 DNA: TGTGCCAGCAGCCAGGGGGGCAACAGCGGGACACCCCTCCACTTT.

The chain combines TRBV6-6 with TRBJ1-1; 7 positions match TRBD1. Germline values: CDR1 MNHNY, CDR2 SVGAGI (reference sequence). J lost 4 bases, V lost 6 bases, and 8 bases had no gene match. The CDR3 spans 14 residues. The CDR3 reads CASRQDRVSTEAFF. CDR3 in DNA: TGTGCCAGCAGACAAGACAGGGTCTCCACTGAAGCTTTCTTT.

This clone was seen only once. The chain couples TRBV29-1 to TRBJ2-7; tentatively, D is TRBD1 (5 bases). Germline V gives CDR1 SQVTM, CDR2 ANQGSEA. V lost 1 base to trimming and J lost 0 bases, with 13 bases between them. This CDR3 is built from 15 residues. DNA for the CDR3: TGCAGCGTTGAAGGAAGGGGTATCTCCTCCTACGAGCAGTACTTC. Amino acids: CSVEGRGISSYEQYF.

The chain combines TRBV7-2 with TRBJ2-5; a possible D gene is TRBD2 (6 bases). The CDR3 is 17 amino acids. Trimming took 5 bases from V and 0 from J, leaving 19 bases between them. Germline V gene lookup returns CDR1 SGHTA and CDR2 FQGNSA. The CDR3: CASSDRAGPTYQETQYF. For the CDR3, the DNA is TGTGCCAGCAGCGACCGGGCGGGACCGACGTACCAAGAGACCCAGTACTTC.

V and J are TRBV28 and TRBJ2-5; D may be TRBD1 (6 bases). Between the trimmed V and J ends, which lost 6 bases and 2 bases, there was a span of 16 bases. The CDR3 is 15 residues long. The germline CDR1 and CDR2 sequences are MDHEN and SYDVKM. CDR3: CASSRAQGHQETQYF. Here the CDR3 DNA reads TGTGCCAGCAGCCGAGCACAGGGTCATCAAGAGACCCAGTACTTC.

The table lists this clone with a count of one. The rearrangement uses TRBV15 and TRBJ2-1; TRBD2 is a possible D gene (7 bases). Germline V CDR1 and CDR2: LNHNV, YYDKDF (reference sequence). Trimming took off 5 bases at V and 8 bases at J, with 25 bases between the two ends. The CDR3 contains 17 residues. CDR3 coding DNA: TGTGCCACCAGCGAAAGCAGGGCCTCCGGGGGGCGGGATGAGCAGTTCTTC. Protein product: CATSESRASGGRDEQFF.

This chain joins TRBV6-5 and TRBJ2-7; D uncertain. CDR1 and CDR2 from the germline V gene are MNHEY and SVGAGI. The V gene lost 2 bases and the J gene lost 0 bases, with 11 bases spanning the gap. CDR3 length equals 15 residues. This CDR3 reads CASSYVQSSSYEQYF. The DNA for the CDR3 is TGTGCCAGCAGTTACGTCCAGAGTAGCTCCTACGAGCAGTACTTC.

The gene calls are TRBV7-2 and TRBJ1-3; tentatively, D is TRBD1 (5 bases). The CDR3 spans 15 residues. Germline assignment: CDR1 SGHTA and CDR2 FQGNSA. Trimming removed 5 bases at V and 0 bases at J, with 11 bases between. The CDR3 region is CASSPSGGSGNTIYF. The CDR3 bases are TGTGCCAGCAGCCCGAGCGGGGGCTCTGGAAACACCATATATTTT. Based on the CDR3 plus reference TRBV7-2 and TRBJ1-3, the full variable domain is GAGVSQSPSNKVTEKGKDVELRCDPISGHTALYWYRQSLGQGLEFLIYFQGNSAPDKSGLPSDRFSAERTGGSVSTLTIQRTQQEDSAVYLCASSPSGGSGNTIYFGEGSWLTVV.

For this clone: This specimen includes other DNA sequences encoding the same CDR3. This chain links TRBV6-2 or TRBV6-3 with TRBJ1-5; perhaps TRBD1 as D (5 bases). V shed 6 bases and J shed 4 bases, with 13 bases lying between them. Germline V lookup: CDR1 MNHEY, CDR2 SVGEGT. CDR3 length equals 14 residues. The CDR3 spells CASSSGGGNQPQHF. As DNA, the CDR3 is TGTGCCAGCAGCTCCGGGGGAGGGAATCAGCCCCAGCATTTT.

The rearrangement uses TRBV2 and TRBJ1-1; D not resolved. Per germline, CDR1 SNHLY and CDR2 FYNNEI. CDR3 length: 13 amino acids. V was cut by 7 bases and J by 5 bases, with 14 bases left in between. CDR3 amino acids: CASIQRKGTEAFF. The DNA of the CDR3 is TGTGCCAGCATACAAAGGAAAGGGACTGAAGCTTTCTTT.